This entry describes one T cell receptor (beta chain). Its target is not known. Following RNA extraction, reverse transcription yielded cDNA that acted as the sequencing template. The protocol was immunoSEQ multiplex PCR, while the TCRdb copy is restricted to in-frame clones and leaves out a portion. The sample includes about 210,000 clones, 40% to 55% seen only once; the top ten take roughly 2.6%. These data are taken from a study of CD8+ T cells in alopecia areata. Study background: In an open-label trial, patients got 5 to 10 mg tofacitinib twice daily. Using the percentage of affected scalp area, treated patients' severity was scored. Study outcomes and limitations: How baseline CD8+ expansion relates to response remains uncertain (there was one nonresponder).

The treatment here: oral pan-JAK inhibitor, 5-10 mg twice daily. V lost 3 bases and J lost 3, with 9 bases in between. Germline V gene sequence: CDR1 WNHNN, CDR2 SYGVQD (reference sequence). The CDR3 extends over 13 amino acids. The sample consisted of CD4+ T cells sorted from blood, taken at approximately week 37, from a patient treated with tofacitinib. V usage is TRBV10-1 and J usage is TRBJ2-7; TRBD1 or TRBD2 may be the D gene (6 bases each). This TCR was recovered from a human donor with alopecia areata. CDR3 in DNA: TGCGCCAGCAGTGAAGGGGGGAGCTACGAGCAGTACTTC. Encoded protein: CASSEGGSYEQYF.